This entry concerns a single T cell receptor (beta chain). It has no known antigen specificity. The reads were generated on a NextSeq 550. The Human TCR Profiling Kit (MiLaboratory) was used to prepare UMI-labeled 5' RACE TRB cDNA libraries. The full amount of extracted RNA was used for cDNA synthesis, and the full amount of resulting cDNA was used for PCR amplification. Libraries were prepared in parallel using an identical number of PCR cycles. Per the original workflow: About 50,000 +/- 10,000 unique UMI-labeled TRB cDNA molecules per library were extracted with MIGEC and MiXCR, with at least two reads per UMI required. On average, each library contained approximately 40,000 +/- 10,000 functional in-frame TRB CDR3 nucleotide clonotypes without stop codons. Diversity metrics, including normalized Shannon-Wiener and Chao1, were computed in VDJtools after downsampling to 5000 UMI-labeled TRB molecules per sample. VDJtools computed clonotype-size-weighted physicochemical properties of the central five CDR3 residues: interaction energy, strength, volume and Kidera factor 4. TCRdb reanalyzed the reads, keeping one entry per CDR3 protein sequence and omitting DNA. It is TCRdb's table, rather than the study itself, that gives the V and J calls and clone size. The table held for this sample gives over 150,000 distinct CDR3 sequences. The top ten hold 0.45% to 0.55% of the sample.

Each CD8+ T cell subset was flow-sorted in triplicate, and a few hundred thousand cells per subset were placed directly into RLT lysis buffer. To keep memory contaminants out, a stringent definition of naive CD8+ T cells was applied: CD45RO-CCR7+CD27+CD95-. Standard density gradient centrifugation was used to isolate peripheral blood mononuclear cells from buffy coats. A FACSAria III was used to flow-sort naive CD8+ T cells into CXCR3-negative and CXCR3-positive populations. An RNeasy Mini Kit was used to extract total RNA from the sorted cells. The germline V gene encodes CDR1 SGHVS and CDR2 FNYEAQ. The CDR3 contains 16 residues, cysteine and phenylalanine counted. DNA is not on record. The data stem from a study of CXCR3-negative and CXCR3-positive naive CD8 T cells (dated by TCRdb to about 2019). With regard to the full study: In total, some 130 million TRB reads were obtained, corresponding to roughly 1.5 +/- 0.3 million reads per library. Data from around 11 donors, pooled across two independent experiments, went into the diversity and physicochemical repertoire analyses. TRBV-TRBJ cluster analysis included naive subsets from roughly 5 donors and memory cells from 3 donors. The study at large found these results: TRB CDR3s from CXCR3-positive naive cells showed higher hydrophobicity (lower Kidera factor 4), lower energy, and higher strength and volume indices than CXCR3-negative naive cells. Because CXCR3 expression was partially decreased after cryopreservation, freshly isolated PBMCs were used for most assays. Because surface CD5, which is linked to self-reactivity in mice, was comparable between the naive subsets, TCR interaction strength was also inferred from TRB CDR3 physicochemical properties. Naive CXCR3-negative and CXCR3-positive cells from the same donor showed similar TRBV-TRBJ usage, whereas memory cells showed distinct patterns. Repertoire diversity was comparably high in both naive subsets but much lower in memory CD8+ T cells.

The receptor's source is a human donor in good health. Some clones in this sample may be carry-over from other donors' samples. Material: naive CXCR3+ CD8+ T cells from blood. The sample's cell subset or site, from its label and the paper: CD45RO-CCR7+CD27+CD95- naive CD8+ T cells expressing CXCR3 (TNR3+). The chain employs TRBV7-6 and TRBJ2-7; TCRdb calls TRBD1, which cannot be checked without DNA. Here the CDR3 is given as CASSLAPGTGAGEQYF.